This TCR beta chain was captured by sequencing in a study of cytomegalovirus exposure and HLA in healthy donors. Vbeta (60) and Jbeta (13) primers were used in the PCR. Some clones are missing from TCRdb's copy, which holds only in-frame ones; the method was immunoSEQ multiplex PCR. The sample yields roughly 200,000 clones, about four fifths seen once. This clone was counted only a few times. Germline V gene lookup returns CDR1 LGHNA and CDR2 YNFKEQ. V shed 5 bases and J shed 7 bases, with 14 bases lying between them. The CDR3 is 14 residues long. This TCR was recovered from a female donor in good health and CMV-seronegative. Sequencing was done on a sample of PBMCs. The V and J genes are TRBV4-2 and TRBJ1-4, with a possible D match to TRBD1 (6 bases). CDR3 DNA sequence: TGTGCCAGCAGCAGAACAGGGAACGGTGAAAAACTGTTTTTT. Amino acid sequence: CASSRTGNGEKLFF.